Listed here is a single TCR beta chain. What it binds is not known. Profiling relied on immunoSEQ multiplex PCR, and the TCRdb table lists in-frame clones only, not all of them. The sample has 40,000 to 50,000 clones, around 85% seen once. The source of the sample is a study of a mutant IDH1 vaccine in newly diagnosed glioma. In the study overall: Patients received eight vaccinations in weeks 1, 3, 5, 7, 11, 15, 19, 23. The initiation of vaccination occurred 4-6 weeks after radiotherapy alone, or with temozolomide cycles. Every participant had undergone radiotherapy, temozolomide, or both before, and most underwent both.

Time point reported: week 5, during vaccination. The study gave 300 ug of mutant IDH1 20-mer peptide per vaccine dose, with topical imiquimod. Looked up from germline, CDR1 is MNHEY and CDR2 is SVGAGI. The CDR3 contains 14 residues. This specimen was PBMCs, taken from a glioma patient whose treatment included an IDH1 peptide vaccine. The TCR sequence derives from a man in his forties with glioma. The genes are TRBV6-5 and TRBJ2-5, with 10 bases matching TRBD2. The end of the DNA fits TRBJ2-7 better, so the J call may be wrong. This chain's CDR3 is CASSLAGVSYEQYF. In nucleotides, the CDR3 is TGTGCCAGCAGTCTAGCGGGAGTGTCCTACGAGCAGTACTTC.